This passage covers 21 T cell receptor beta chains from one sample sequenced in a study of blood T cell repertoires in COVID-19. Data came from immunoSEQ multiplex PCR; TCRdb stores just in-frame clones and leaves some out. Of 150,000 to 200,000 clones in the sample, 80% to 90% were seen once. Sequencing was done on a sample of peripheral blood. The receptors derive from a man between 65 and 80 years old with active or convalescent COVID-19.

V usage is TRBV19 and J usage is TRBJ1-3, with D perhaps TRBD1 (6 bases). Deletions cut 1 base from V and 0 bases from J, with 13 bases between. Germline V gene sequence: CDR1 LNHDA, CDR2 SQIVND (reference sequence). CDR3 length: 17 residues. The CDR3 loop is CASSIVPGATSGNTIYF. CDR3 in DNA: TGTGCCAGTAGTATAGTACCAGGGGCGACCTCTGGAAACACCATATATTTT.

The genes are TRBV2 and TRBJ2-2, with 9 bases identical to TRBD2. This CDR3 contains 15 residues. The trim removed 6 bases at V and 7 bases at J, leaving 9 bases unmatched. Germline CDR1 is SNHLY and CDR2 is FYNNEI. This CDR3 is CASRAAGGDGGELFF. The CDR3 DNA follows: TGTGCCAGCAGAGCAGCGGGGGGCGACGGCGGGGAGCTGTTTTTT.

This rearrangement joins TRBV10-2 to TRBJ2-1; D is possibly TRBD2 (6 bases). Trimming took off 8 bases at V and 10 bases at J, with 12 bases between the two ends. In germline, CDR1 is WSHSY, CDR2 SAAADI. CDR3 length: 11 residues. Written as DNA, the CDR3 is TGCGCCAGCCTGGACTATCACGAGCAGTTCTTC. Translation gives CASLDYHEQFF.

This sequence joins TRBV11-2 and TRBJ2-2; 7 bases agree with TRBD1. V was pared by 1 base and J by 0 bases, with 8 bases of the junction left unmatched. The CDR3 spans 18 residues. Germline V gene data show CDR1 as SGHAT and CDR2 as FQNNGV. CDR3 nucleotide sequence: TGTGCCAGCAGCTTAGCCCTTTCAGGGGGATCGAACACCGGGGAGCTGTTTTTT. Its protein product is CASSLALSGGSNTGELFF.

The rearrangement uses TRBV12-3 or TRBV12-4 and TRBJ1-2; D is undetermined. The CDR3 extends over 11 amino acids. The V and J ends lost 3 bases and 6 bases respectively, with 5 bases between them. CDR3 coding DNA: TGTGCCAGCAGTTTCCGAGATGGCTACACCTTC. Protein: CASSFRDGYTF.

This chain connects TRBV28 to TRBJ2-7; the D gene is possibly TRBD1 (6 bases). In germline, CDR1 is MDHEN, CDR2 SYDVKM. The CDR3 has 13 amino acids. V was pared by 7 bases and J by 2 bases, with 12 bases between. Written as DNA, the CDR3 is TGTGCCAGCACTTGGACAGACACCTACGAGCAGTACTTC. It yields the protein CASTWTDTYEQYF.

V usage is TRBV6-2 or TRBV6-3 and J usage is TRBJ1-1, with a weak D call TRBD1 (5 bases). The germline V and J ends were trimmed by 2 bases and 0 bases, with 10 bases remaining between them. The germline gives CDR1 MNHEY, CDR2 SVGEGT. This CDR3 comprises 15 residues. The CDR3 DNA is TGTGCCAGCAGTTACGGGCCAGGGCTGAACACTGAAGCTTTCTTT. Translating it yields CASSYGPGLNTEAFF.

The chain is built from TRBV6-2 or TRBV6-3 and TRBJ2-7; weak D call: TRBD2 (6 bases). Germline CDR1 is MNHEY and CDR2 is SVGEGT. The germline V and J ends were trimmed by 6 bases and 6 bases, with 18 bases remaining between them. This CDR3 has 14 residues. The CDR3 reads CASSDLGGRGEQYF. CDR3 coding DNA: TGTGCCAGCAGCGACCTTGGGGGGAGAGGCGAGCAGTACTTC.

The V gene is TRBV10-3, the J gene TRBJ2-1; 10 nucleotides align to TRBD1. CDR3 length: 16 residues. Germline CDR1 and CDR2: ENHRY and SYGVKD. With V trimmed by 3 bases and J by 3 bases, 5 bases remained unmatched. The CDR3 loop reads CAISDSGTGVYNEQFF. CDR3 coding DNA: TGTGCCATCAGTGATTCCGGGACAGGGGTCTACAATGAGCAGTTCTTC.

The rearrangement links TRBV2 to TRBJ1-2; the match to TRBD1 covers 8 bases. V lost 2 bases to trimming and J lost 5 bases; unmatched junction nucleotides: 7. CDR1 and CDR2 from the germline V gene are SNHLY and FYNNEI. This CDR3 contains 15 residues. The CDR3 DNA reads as TGTGCCAGCAGTGAACGCGGACAGGGAGTGTATGGCTACACCTTC. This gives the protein CASSERGQGVYGYTF.

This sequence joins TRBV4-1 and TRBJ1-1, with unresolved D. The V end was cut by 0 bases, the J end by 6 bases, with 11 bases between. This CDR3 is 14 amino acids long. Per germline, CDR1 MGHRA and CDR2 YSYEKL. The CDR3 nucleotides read TGCGCCAGCAGCCAAGAAGCAGGATTTCCTGAAGCTTTCTTT. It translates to CASSQEAGFPEAFF.

The CDR3 here is CASTRERQGTDTQYF. The CDR3 DNA reads TGTGCCAGCACCAGGGAAAGACAGGGGACAGATACGCAGTATTTT. The rearrangement uses TRBV7-9 and TRBJ2-3; 8 nucleotides agree with TRBD1. CDR3 length: 15 residues. Germline CDR1 reads SEHNR; CDR2 reads FQNEAQ (reference sequence). J gave up 3 bases and V 7 bases, and 9 bases lay outside the gene matches.

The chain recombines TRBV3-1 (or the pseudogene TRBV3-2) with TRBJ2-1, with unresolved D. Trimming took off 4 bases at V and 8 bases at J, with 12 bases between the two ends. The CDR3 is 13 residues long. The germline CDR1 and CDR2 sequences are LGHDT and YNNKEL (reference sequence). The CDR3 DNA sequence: TGTGCCAGCAGCCTCGGGTTTGCCTATGAGCAGTTCTTC. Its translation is CASSLGFAYEQFF.

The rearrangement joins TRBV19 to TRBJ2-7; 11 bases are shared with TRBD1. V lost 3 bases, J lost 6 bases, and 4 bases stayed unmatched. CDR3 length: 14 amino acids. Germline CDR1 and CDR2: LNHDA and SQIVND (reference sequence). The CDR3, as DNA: TGTGCCAGTAGTATGGGACAGGGGGTCCTCGAGCAGTACTTC. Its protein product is CASSMGQGVLEQYF.

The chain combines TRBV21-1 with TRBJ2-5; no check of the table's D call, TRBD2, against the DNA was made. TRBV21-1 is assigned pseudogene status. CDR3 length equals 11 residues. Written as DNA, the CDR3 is TGTGCCAGCAGCAGGAGCAGAGACCAGTACTTC. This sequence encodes CASSRSRDQYF.

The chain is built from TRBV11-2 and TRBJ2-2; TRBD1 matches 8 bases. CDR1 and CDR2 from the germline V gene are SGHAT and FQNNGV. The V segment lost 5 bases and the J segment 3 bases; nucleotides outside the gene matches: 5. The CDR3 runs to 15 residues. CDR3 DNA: TGTGCCAGCAGCATGGACAGGGCGGACACCGGGGAGCTGTTTTTT. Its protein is CASSMDRADTGELFF.

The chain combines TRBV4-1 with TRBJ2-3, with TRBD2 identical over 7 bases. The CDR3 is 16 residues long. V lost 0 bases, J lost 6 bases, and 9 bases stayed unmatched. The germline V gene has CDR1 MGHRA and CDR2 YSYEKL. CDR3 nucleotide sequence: TGCGCCAGCAGCCAAGATTTGCGGGAGATTTCCGATACGCAGTATTTT. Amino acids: CASSQDLREISDTQYF.

In DNA form, the CDR3 reads TGTGCCAGCAGCTTGGGGCCGGGACAGACCTACGAGCAGTACTTC. Translation gives CASSLGPGQTYEQYF. This chain connects TRBV5-5 to TRBJ2-7; 7 bases align to TRBD1. Germline values: CDR1 SGHKS, CDR2 YYEKEE (reference sequence). V was pared by 0 bases and J by 2 bases, with 5 bases of the junction left unmatched. The CDR3 is made up of 15 amino acids.

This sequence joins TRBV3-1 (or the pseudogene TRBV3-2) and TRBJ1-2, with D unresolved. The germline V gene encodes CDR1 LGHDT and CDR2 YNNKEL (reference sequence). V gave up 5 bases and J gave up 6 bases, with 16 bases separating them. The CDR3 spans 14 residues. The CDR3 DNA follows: TGTGCCAGCAGCGCCCCCTCGAGGTATGATGGCTACACCTTC. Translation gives CASSAPSRYDGYTF.

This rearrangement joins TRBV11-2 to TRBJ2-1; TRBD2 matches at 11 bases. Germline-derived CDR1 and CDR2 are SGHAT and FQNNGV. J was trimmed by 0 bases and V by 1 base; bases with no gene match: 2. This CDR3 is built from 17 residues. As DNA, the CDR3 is TGTGCCAGCAGCTTAGCCCTAGCGGGGGGCTCCTACAATGAGCAGTTCTTC. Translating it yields CASSLALAGGSYNEQFF.

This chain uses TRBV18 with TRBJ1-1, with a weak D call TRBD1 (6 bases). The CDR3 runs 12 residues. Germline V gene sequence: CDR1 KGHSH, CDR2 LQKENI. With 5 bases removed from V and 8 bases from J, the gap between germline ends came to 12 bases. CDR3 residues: CASSEDRSEAFF. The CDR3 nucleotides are TGTGCCAGCTCAGAGGACAGAAGCGAAGCTTTCTTT.